These 29 T cell receptor beta chains were sequenced from one sample in a study of Graves' ophthalmopathy and Graves' hyperthyroidism. Amplification from RNA transcripts yielded the TCR beta CDR3 regions. An opening RT-PCR round employed HTBI primers and preceded a second-round multiplex PCR. TCRdb reanalysed the multiplex PCR reads using MiXCR and keeps one entry per CDR3 protein. The table includes under 800,000 distinct CDR3 sequences, 22% detected once. Material: peripheral blood. These receptor sequences come from a woman between 18 and 29 years old with stable Graves' hyperthyroidism. Some clones in this sample may be carry-over from other donors' samples.

Concerning this clonotype: Compared with germline, one end of the junction differs, possibly owing to a read error. This chain links TRBV6-1 with TRBJ2-4; maybe TRBD1 (6 bases). This CDR3 is built from 15 residues. Per the germline V gene, CDR1 is MNHNS and CDR2 is SASEGT. This CDR3 reads CASKGENLAKNIKYF. Written as DNA, the CDR3 is TGTGCCAGCAAGGGGGAGAATCTAGCCAAAAACATTAAGTACTTC.

This clonotype showed up just a few times. A much larger clonotype is one base distant, so this may be a read error. V is TRBV6-1 and J is TRBJ1-2; D is possibly TRBD1 (6 bases). The germline gives CDR1 MNHNS, CDR2 SASEGT. V was cut by 4 bases and J by 3 bases, with 9 bases left in between. The CDR3 runs 13 residues. CDR3 protein: CASSGTGYYGYTF. The CDR3 DNA is TGTGCCAGCAGTGGTACAGGGTACTATGGCTACACCTTC.

This clonotype was detected ten times or more. A read error may account for a junction end that differs from germline. V and J are TRBV7-7 and TRBJ2-7; D ambiguous. Germline V gene sequence: CDR1 SSHAT, CDR2 FNYEAQ (reference sequence). This CDR3 has 13 residues. The CDR3 here is CASSPSPYYEQYF. The CDR3 DNA reads as TGTGCTAGCAGCCCGAGCCCTTACTACGAGCAGTACTTC.

This chain connects TRBV28 to TRBJ2-5; 8 bases agree with TRBD1. Per the germline V gene, CDR1 is MDHEN and CDR2 is SYDVKM. The CDR3 is made up of 14 amino acids. V lost 7 bases, J lost 5 bases, and 9 bases stayed unmatched. DNA of the CDR3: TGTGCCAGCAAAAAGACAGGGGAGACGGAGACCCAGTACTTC. Translating gives CASKKTGETETQYF.

This clonotype was recorded at least ten times. The J gene is TRBJ2-5, the V gene TRBV12-3 or TRBV12-4, with 8 bases that match TRBD1. The CDR3 consists of 14 residues. V was pared by 6 bases and J by 2 bases, with 5 bases of the junction left unmatched. CDR3 amino acids: CASSRRTGQETQYF. CDR3 sequence (DNA): TGTGCCAGCAGCCGAAGGACAGGGCAAGAGACCCAGTACTTC.

Many counts were recorded for this clonotype. This chain joins TRBV6-1 and TRBJ1-5; D is ambiguous. CDR1 is MNHNS, CDR2 SASEGT, per germline. V was pared by 2 bases and J by 2 bases, with 10 bases between. The CDR3 has 15 amino acids. For the CDR3, the DNA is TGTGCCAGCAGTGAACAACAGTTTGGCAATCAGCCCCAGCATTTT. Translation gives CASSEQQFGNQPQHF.

In the case of this clonotype: This could be a read error, since a much larger clone is one nucleotide away. The chain employs TRBV6-5 and TRBJ1-1; the match to TRBD1 covers 7 bases. J gave up 2 bases and V 10 bases, and 10 bases lay outside the gene matches. Germline values: CDR1 MNHEY, CDR2 SVGAGI. This CDR3 is built from 14 residues. The chain's CDR3 is CAIRYPGGNTEAFF. CDR3 DNA: TGTGCCATCAGATATCCAGGGGGAAACACTGAAGCTTTCTTT.

The J gene is TRBJ1-6, the V gene TRBV18; D not certain. CDR1 is KGHSH, CDR2 LQKENI, per germline. The CDR3 spans 15 residues. V lost 3 bases to trimming and J lost 6 bases, with 12 bases between them. The CDR3 sequence is CASSPSVSLNSPLHF. For the CDR3, the DNA is TGTGCCAGCTCACCGAGCGTTTCCCTTAATTCACCCCTCCACTTT.

The DNA of the CDR3 is TGTGCCAGCAGCAGAGGGTACACCATATATTTT. This translates into CASSRGYTIYF. The genes are TRBV7-2 and TRBJ1-3, with D hard to call. V was shortened by 5 bases and J by 8 bases, with 7 bases between the two germline ends. The CDR3 runs to 11 residues. Germline loops: CDR1 SGHTA, CDR2 FQGNSA.

The CDR3 spells CASSPTGSPLHF. In nucleotides, the CDR3 is TGTGCCAGCAGCCCGACTGGTTCACCCCTCCACTTT. The V call is TRBV6-1, the J call TRBJ1-6, with D hard to call. This CDR3 is built from 12 residues. The germline V gene has CDR1 MNHNS and CDR2 SASEGT. Trimming removed 6 bases from V and 9 bases from J, with 9 bases in between.

This chain links TRBV27 with TRBJ1-2; D is unclear. In germline, CDR1 is MNHEY, CDR2 SMNVEV (reference sequence). The CDR3 runs 13 residues. Trimming stripped 4 bases from V and 8 bases from J, with 14 bases between. This chain's CDR3 is CASSSPLGRGYTF. DNA of the CDR3: TGTGCCAGCAGTTCCCCCCTGGGTAGAGGCTACACCTTC.

The chain recombines TRBV20-1 with TRBJ2-3; maybe TRBD2 (7 bases). This CDR3 has 16 amino acids. Germline CDR1 is DFQATT and CDR2 is SNEGSKA (reference sequence). Trimming shortened V by 0 bases and J by 2 bases, and 15 bases separated the two germline ends. The CDR3 nucleotides are TGCAGTGCTAGAGAACGGGGGGCGGGATACACAGATACGCAGTATTTT. The encoded protein is CSARERGAGYTDTQYF.

In its sample, this clonotype was seen many times. The chain combines TRBV7-2 with TRBJ1-2; possible D gene TRBD1, 6 bases. Per germline, CDR1 SGHTA and CDR2 FQGNSA. The V gene lost 5 bases and the J gene lost 4 bases, with 20 bases spanning the gap. The CDR3 has 16 amino acids. The CDR3 spells CASSPGGGSISYGYTF. CDR3 sequence (DNA): TGTGCCAGCAGCCCTGGGGGGGGCAGTATCTCCTATGGCTACACCTTC. The full variable domain, in which reference TRBV7-2 and TRBJ1-2 provide the parts outside the CDR3, is GAGVSQSPSNKVTEKGKDVELRCDPISGHTALYWYRQSLGQGLEFLIYFQGNSAPDKSGLPSDRFSAERTGGSVSTLTIQRTQQEDSAVYLCASSPGGGSISYGYTFGSGTRLTVV.

This clonotype showed up many times. This sequence joins TRBV6-5 and TRBJ1-2; D perhaps matches TRBD1 (5 bases). Trimming stripped 4 bases from V and 2 bases from J, with 14 bases between. This CDR3 region has 15 residues. Germline loops: CDR1 MNHEY, CDR2 SVGAGI. This CDR3 reads CASSSAGGANYGYTF. The CDR3 DNA is TGTGCCAGCAGTTCCGCCGGAGGGGCCAACTATGGCTACACCTTC.

This clonotype was seen repeatedly, ten times or more. V usage is TRBV6-1 and J usage is TRBJ1-5, with D possibly TRBD1 on 5 matching bases. The CDR3 is 17 amino acids. Between the trimmed V and J ends, which lost 4 bases and 3 bases, there was a span of 19 bases. The germline V gene encodes CDR1 MNHNS and CDR2 SASEGT. The CDR3 protein is CASSAAVQGTFNQPQHF. The CDR3 nucleotides are TGTGCCAGCAGTGCGGCGGTCCAGGGCACCTTCAATCAGCCCCAGCATTTT.

Ten or more counts support this clonotype. The chain couples TRBV5-1 to TRBJ1-1; a weak D match, TRBD1 (6 bases). There are 16 residues in the CDR3. Trimming took 1 base from V and 4 from J, leaving 17 bases between them. CDR1 is SGHRS, CDR2 YFSETQ, per germline. CDR3 DNA sequence: TGCGCCAGCAGCTTGAACAGGGAAACAGGCGTCACTGAAGCTTTCTTT. It translates to CASSLNRETGVTEAFF.

The table lists this clonotype with many counts. The V gene is TRBV10-1, the J gene TRBJ2-2; a weak D match, TRBD2 (6 bases). The CDR3 has 14 residues. Trimming left V 1 base short and J 5 bases short, with 8 bases between. Germline V lookup: CDR1 WNHNN, CDR2 SYGVQD (reference sequence). The CDR3 protein is CASSEFAGTGELFF. CDR3 DNA sequence: TGCGCCAGCAGTGAGTTTGCGGGGACCGGGGAGCTGTTTTTT.

This chain links TRBV12-3 or TRBV12-4 with TRBJ2-7; 8 positions agree with TRBD2. After removal of 6 bases from V and 5 bases from J, the junction contained 12 bases not matched to a gene. This CDR3 contains 15 residues. The CDR3 sequence is CASRPGGKAQDEQYF. The CDR3 DNA reads TGTGCCAGCAGGCCGGGGGGGAAGGCCCAAGACGAGCAGTACTTC.

The sample holds many counts of this clonotype. The chain uses TRBV12-3 or TRBV12-4 and TRBJ2-7; D is unresolved. The CDR3 totals 12 residues. The V and J ends lost 6 bases and 2 bases respectively, with 8 bases between them. CDR3 in amino acids: CASRATAYEQYF. DNA of the CDR3: TGTGCCAGCAGGGCAACAGCCTACGAGCAGTACTTC.

Ten or more counts support this clonotype. Written as DNA, the CDR3 is TGCAGTGCCATCGACAGATCCTACGAGCAGTACTTC. This translates into CSAIDRSYEQYF. V usage is TRBV20-1 and J usage is TRBJ2-7; weak D call: TRBD1 (5 bases). The CDR3 covers 12 residues. V shed 6 bases and J shed 1 base, with 10 bases lying between them. Germline lookup yields CDR1 DFQATT and CDR2 SNEGSKA (reference sequence).

This chain connects TRBV30 to TRBJ2-2, with TRBD1 as a possible D gene (5 bases). The CDR3 extends over 11 amino acids. V was cut by 5 bases and J by 6 bases, with 7 bases left in between. Germline V gives CDR1 GTSNPN, CDR2 SVGIG (reference sequence). CDR3 DNA sequence: TGTGCCTGGGACAGAGCCGGGGAGCTGTTTTTT. Protein: CAWDRAGELFF.

This clonotype was seen ten or more times. The rearrangement uses TRBV6-5 and TRBJ2-2; no definite D call. The ends were cut back, 0 bases at V and 6 bases at J, with 5 bases in the middle. Germline V gene sequence: CDR1 MNHEY, CDR2 SVGAGI. The CDR3 extends over 13 amino acids. CDR3 bases: TGTGCCAGCAGTTACTCATGGCCCGGGGAGCTGTTTTTT. This codes for CASSYSWPGELFF.

The chain carries TRBV6-2 or TRBV6-3 and TRBJ1-5, with D perhaps matching TRBD1 (6 bases). CDR1 and CDR2 from the germline V gene are MNHEY and SVGEGT. This CDR3 spans 15 amino acids. V was clipped by 7 bases and J by 1 base, with 14 bases between them. The CDR3 is CASTEGGVSNQPQHF. CDR3 nucleotides: TGTGCCAGCACCGAGGGGGGGGTGAGCAATCAGCCCCAGCATTTT.

V gene TRBV7-9 combines with J gene TRBJ2-2, with a tentative D call TRBD2 (5 bases). The germline CDR1 and CDR2 sequences are SEHNR and FQNEAQ (reference sequence). The CDR3 runs 14 residues. V dropped 6 bases and J dropped 2 bases, with 10 bases sitting between them. CDR3 sequence reads: CASRRVYNTGELFF. The CDR3 DNA sequence: TGTGCCAGCAGGAGGGTTTACAACACCGGGGAGCTGTTTTTT.

This clonotype was seen a handful of times. The chain links TRBV29-1 to TRBJ2-2, with TRBD1 matching over 8 bases. The CDR3 totals 13 residues. V was clipped by 4 bases and J by 6 bases; unmatched bases: 4. CDR1 is SQVTM and CDR2 is ANQGSEA in the germline V gene. The CDR3 is CSVVQGAAGELFF. The CDR3 DNA follows: TGCAGCGTTGTCCAGGGGGCCGCCGGGGAGCTGTTTTTT.

At least ten counts were recorded for this clonotype. The chain uses TRBV5-1 and TRBJ2-7, with 8 positions matching TRBD1. V lost 4 bases and J lost 2; bases outside the gene matches: 8. The germline V gene has CDR1 SGHRS and CDR2 YFSETQ. The CDR3 is 15 amino acids. This CDR3 reads CASSPRQGSPYEQYF. CDR3 DNA: TGCGCCAGCAGCCCGCGACAGGGGAGCCCCTACGAGCAGTACTTC.

There are many counts of this clonotype. The genes are TRBV6-2 or TRBV6-3 and TRBJ1-1; possibly TRBD1 for D (5 bases). V lost 4 bases and J lost 3, with 15 bases in between. The CDR3 runs 15 residues. Germline CDR1 is MNHEY and CDR2 is SVGEGT. The DNA for the CDR3 is TGTGCCAGCAGTTCGCAGGGACTGGCGGACACTGAAGCTTTCTTT. Encoded protein: CASSSQGLADTEAFF.

This clonotype has ten or more counts. The chain combines TRBV19 with TRBJ1-2, with D possibly being TRBD1 (6 bases). Trimming removed 7 bases from V and 0 bases from J, with 21 bases in between. The CDR3 runs to 17 residues. Germline assignment: CDR1 LNHDA and CDR2 SQIVND (reference sequence). CDR3 sequence: CASTPVSRGQANYGYTF. The CDR3 DNA is TGTGCCAGTACCCCAGTATCCAGGGGTCAAGCTAACTATGGCTACACCTTC.

This clonotype was seen more than once but under ten times. This chain links TRBV6-2 or TRBV6-3 with TRBJ1-2; maybe TRBD1 (5 bases). The CDR3 runs 15 residues. CDR1 MNHEY and CDR2 SVGEGT come from the germline V gene. Trimming removed 0 bases at V and 7 bases at J, with 15 bases between. CDR3 bases: TGTGCCAGCAGTTACTCTGGTCAGGGCGAGGCTGGCTACACCTTC. Translating it yields CASSYSGQGEAGYTF.